Reported below is one T cell receptor (beta chain). Its antigen is not identified. The method was immunoSEQ multiplex PCR; TCRdb's version includes in-frame clones alone and lacks a portion of them. The table shows 1,500,000 or so clones, with approximately 96% occurring only once. This entry belongs to a study of shared clonotypes between healthy human individuals. Adult Caucasians living in Nashville, Tennessee made up all of the donors. Into CD45RA+ naive and CD45RA-negative memory subsets, the CD4+ cells were split. Regarding the study as a whole: Despite large depth, sorted-subset datasets appeared incompletely sequenced. Non-shared clonotypes displayed generation probabilities falling below those of clonotypes present in all four donors.

The source is a young man in good health. Sequences were obtained from naive CD4+ T cells sorted from blood. Subset in this sample: CD45RA+ positively selected.

The CDR3 sequence: CASSETGFAPGTDTQYF. The CDR3 DNA follows: TGTGCCAGCAGCGAAACAGGGTTCGCACCCGGCACAGATACGCAGTATTTT. The chain links TRBV6-1 to TRBJ2-3, with a tentative D call TRBD1 (6 bases). The CDR3 spans 17 residues. The germline V gene encodes CDR1 MNHNS and CDR2 SASEGT. V lost 6 bases and J 1 base, leaving 20 bases between the germline ends.